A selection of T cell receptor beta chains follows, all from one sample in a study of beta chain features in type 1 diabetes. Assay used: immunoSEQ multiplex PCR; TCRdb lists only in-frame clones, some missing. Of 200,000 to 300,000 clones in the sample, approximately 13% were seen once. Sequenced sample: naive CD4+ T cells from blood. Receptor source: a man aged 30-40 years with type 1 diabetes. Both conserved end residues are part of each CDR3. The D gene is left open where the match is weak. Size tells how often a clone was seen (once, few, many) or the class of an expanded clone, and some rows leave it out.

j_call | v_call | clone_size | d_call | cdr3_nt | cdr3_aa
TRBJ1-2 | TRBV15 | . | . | TGTGCCACCAGCGCGGGGGCCCAGGGATATGGCTACACCTTC | CATSAGAQGYGYTF
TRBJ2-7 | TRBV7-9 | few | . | TGTGCCAGCAGCTTAGAAGTTACGAGGGAATTCGAGCAGTACTTC | CASSLEVTREFEQYF
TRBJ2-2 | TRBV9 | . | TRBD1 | TGTGCCAGCAGCCCCACAGGGGTGCAAACCGGGGAGCTGTTTTTT | CASSPTGVQTGELFF
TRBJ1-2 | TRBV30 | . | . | TGTGCCTGGAGTGCCAGTACGCGGATCTATGGCTACACCTTC | CAWSASTRIYGYTF
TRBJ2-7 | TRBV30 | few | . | TGTGCCTGGAGTGGGATAGGGAAAGGGGACGAGCAGTACTTC | CAWSGIGKGDEQYF
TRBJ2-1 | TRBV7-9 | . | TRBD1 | TGTGCCAGCAGCCGAGGACAGGTGAAACTCTACAATGAGCAGTTCTTC | CASSRGQVKLYNEQFF
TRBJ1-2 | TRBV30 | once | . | TGTGCCTGGAGTGGGGGGGGTAATGACTATGGCTACACCTTC | CAWSGGGNDYGYTF
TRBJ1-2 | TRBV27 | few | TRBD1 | TGTGCCAGCAGTTTGACAGGGGGACTATATGGCTACACCTTC | CASSLTGGLYGYTF
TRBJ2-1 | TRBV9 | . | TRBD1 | TGTGCCAGCAGCGTAGTCCAGGGGGCGAATGAGCAGTTCTTC | CASSVVQGANEQFF
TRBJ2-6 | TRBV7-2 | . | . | TGTGCCAGCAGCTTAGGGCAGGGTTCTGGGGCCAACGTCCTGACTTTC | CASSLGQGSGANVLTF
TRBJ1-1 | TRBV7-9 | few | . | TGTGCCAGCAGGACAGCGAACACTGAAGCTTTCTTT | CASRTANTEAFF
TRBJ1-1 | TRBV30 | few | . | TGTGCCTGGAATCGGGAAGGTGACACTGAAGCTTTCTTT | CAWNREGDTEAFF
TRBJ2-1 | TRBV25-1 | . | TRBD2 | TGTGCCAGCAGTGATGTAGCGGGAGCCTACAATGAGCAGTTCTTC | CASSDVAGAYNEQFF
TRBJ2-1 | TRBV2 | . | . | TGTGCCAGCAGATTTTCCGGGGGTTACTACAATGAGCAGTTCTTC | CASRFSGGYYNEQFF
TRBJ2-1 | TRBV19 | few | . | TGTGCCAGTAGTATTTCCGGAGTTCTGCACAATGAGCAGTTCTTC | CASSISGVLHNEQFF
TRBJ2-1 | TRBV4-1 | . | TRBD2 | TGCGCCAGCAGCAGAAGACTAGCGGGTGAGGGTGAGCAGTTCTTC | CASSRRLAGEGEQFF
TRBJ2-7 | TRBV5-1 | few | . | TGCGCCAGCAGCCCGGGGACTCGGGCAACCCACGAGCAGTACTTC | CASSPGTRATHEQYF
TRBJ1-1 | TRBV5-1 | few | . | TGCGCCAGCAGCTTGAGTTGGAGGTCCGCTGAAGCTTTCTTT | CASSLSWRSAEAFF
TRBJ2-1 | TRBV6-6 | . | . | TGTGCCAGCAGTTGGGCGGGCGCGCTACAGTTCTTC | CASSWAGALQFF
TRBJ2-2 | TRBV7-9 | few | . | TGTGCCAGCAATGGCCCGAACACCGGGGAGCTGTTTTTT | CASNGPNTGELFF
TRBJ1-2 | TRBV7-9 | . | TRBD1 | TGTGCCAGCAGCTTTTGGACAGGGGGCGGGTACACCTTC | CASSFWTGGGYTF
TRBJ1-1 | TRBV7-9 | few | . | TGTGCCAGCAGCTTACAAGGGACTAGCACTGAAGCTTTCTTT | CASSLQGTSTEAFF
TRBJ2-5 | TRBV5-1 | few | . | TGCGCCAGCAGCTTGGGGGGATCGGGGGTCCAAGAGACCCAGTACTTC | CASSLGGSGVQETQYF
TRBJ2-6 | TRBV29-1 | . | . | TGCAGCGCCGGAACAGGGACCGGGGCCAACGTCCTGACTTTC | CSAGTGTGANVLTF
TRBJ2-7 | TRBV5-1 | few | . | TGCGCCAGCAGCTTGGGACAGAGCTCCTACGAGCAGTACTTC | CASSLGQSSYEQYF
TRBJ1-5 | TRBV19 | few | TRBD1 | TGTGCCAGTAGTACGGAACAGGGGGCCCCCAATCAGCCCCAGCATTTT | CASSTEQGAPNQPQHF
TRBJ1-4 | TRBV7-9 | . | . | TGTGCCAGCAGCCCTTCGGGGAGGGGTGAAAAACTGTTTTTT | CASSPSGRGEKLFF
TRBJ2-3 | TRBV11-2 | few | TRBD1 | TGTGCCAGCAGCTTAGGGCAGGGGGCTGGAGATACGCAGTATTTT | CASSLGQGAGDTQYF